The clone carrying this T cell receptor beta chain was counted ten times or more. The data stem from a study of T cell repertoires in cytomegalovirus infection. The CDR3 is made up of 18 amino acids. V was pared by 0 bases and J by 3 bases, with 8 bases of the junction left unmatched. Germline V gives CDR1 MGHRA, CDR2 YSYEKL. From the reads, TCRdb called clonotypes with MiXCR, one entry per CDR3 protein. The table includes 500,000 or so distinct CDR3 sequences, 15% to 20% detected once. The TCR was taken from a human donor in good health (CMV status not recorded). Some clones in this sample may be carry-over from other donors' samples. The V gene is TRBV4-1, the J gene TRBJ2-2; 9 nucleotides line up with TRBD2. Sequenced material: CD8+ T cells from PBMCs. As DNA, the CDR3 is TGCGCCAGCAGCCAAGATATGGCTAGCGGGACTTACACCGGGGAGCTGTTTTTT. This codes for CASSQDMASGTYTGELFF.